These 21 T cell receptor beta chains share one sample of origin, sequenced in a study of cytomegalovirus exposure and HLA in healthy donors. TCRdb's copy holds only in-frame clones and misses some; the assay was immunoSEQ multiplex PCR. The sample has about 130,000 clones; around 96% are singletons. The sequencing input was PBMCs. These receptors came from a man in his late teens or twenties in good health and CMV-seronegative.

The rearrangement links TRBV4-3 to TRBJ2-1; possibly TRBD2 for D (6 bases). Germline CDR1 LGHNA, CDR2 YSLEER. The CDR3 spans 16 residues. V was trimmed by 0 bases and J by 4 bases, leaving 13 bases between them. The chain's CDR3 is CASSQDATRAYNEQFF. The CDR3 DNA sequence: TGCGCCAGCAGCCAAGACGCGACTAGGGCTTACAATGAGCAGTTCTTC.

CDR3 sequence (DNA): TGTGCCAGCAGCTCACGCAGGGGGCCCGAAAACATTCAGTACTTC. Translated, it gives CASSSRRGPENIQYF. The V gene is TRBV11-3, the J gene TRBJ2-4; 8 nucleotides align to TRBD1. Germline-derived CDR1 and CDR2 are SGHNT and YENEEA. The V gene end was trimmed by 4 bases and the J gene end by 5 bases; junction bases not matched to a gene: 7. There are 15 residues in the CDR3.

The chain combines TRBV6-5 with TRBJ1-5, with 7 bases aligning to TRBD1. With 4 bases clipped from V and 3 bases from J, the junction kept 3 bases outside the gene matches. The CDR3 runs 14 residues. The V gene's germline CDR1 is MNHEY and CDR2 SVGAGI. This CDR3 reads CASSLQGNNQPQHF. Written as DNA, the CDR3 is TGTGCCAGCAGTTTACAGGGGAACAATCAGCCCCAGCATTTT.

The chain combines TRBV12-5 with TRBJ2-7, with a possible D match to TRBD1 (6 bases). V was cut by 0 bases and J by 3 bases, with 12 bases left in between. Germline V gene data show CDR1 as LGHNT and CDR2 as FRNRAP. The CDR3 covers 15 residues. The CDR3 nucleotides are TGTGCTAGTGGTTTGGTAAATCAGGGGTTCTACGAGCAGTACTTC. Translation gives CASGLVNQGFYEQYF.

Details on this clone: The junction departs from the called germline gene at one end, perhaps through a read error. The CDR3 DNA is TGTGCCAGCAGTTTCACTAGCGGGAGTCAACACTTC. This translates into CASSFTSGSQHF. This rearrangement joins TRBV28 to TRBJ2-5, with 11 bases identical to TRBD2. CDR3 length: 12 amino acids. From germline, CDR1 is MDHEN and CDR2 SYDVKM.

V gene TRBV9 combines with J gene TRBJ2-7, with D tentatively TRBD2 (6 bases). Looked up from germline, CDR1 is SGDLS and CDR2 is YYNGEE. The V end was cut by 0 bases, the J end by 3 bases, with 10 bases between. The CDR3 totals 14 residues. CDR3 sequence (DNA): TGTGCCAGCAGCGTAGGGAATAGCGGCTACGAGCAGTACTTC. Translated, it gives CASSVGNSGYEQYF. The whole variable domain, filled in from reference TRBV9 and TRBJ2-7, reads DSGVTQTPKHLITATGQRVTLRCSPRSGDLSVYWYQQSLDQGLQFLIQYYNGEERAKGNILERFSAQQFPDLHSELNLSSLELGDSALYFCASSVGNSGYEQYFGPGTRLTVT.

V usage is TRBV5-5 and J usage is TRBJ1-5; 7 positions agree with TRBD1. V gave up 5 bases and J gave up 4 bases; unmatched junction bases: 6. This CDR3 has 14 residues. CDR1 SGHKS and CDR2 YYEKEE come from the germline V gene (reference sequence). The CDR3 sequence: CASSSGTVNQPQHF. CDR3 in DNA: TGTGCCAGCAGTTCCGGGACAGTAAATCAGCCCCAGCATTTT.

This clone was found many times. The chain has TRBV9 and TRBJ1-1; 9 nucleotides align to TRBD1. The CDR3 consists of 12 residues. Trimming removed 3 bases from V and 7 bases from J; junction bases left unmatched: 1. Per germline, CDR1 SGDLS and CDR2 YYNGEE. CDR3 in amino acids: CASSEGQGEAFF. The CDR3 DNA reads as TGTGCCAGCAGCGAGGGACAGGGTGAAGCTTTCTTT.

The chain employs TRBV5-6 and TRBJ2-7; possibly TRBD2 for D (6 bases). The V end was cut by 0 bases, the J end by 5 bases, with 12 bases between. The V gene's germline CDR1 is SGHDT and CDR2 YYEEEE. The CDR3 extends over 14 amino acids. For the CDR3, the DNA is TGTGCCAGCAGCTTGGGGCGGGGTAGGGACGAGCAGTACTTC. The encoded protein is CASSLGRGRDEQYF.

The J gene is TRBJ1-2, the V gene TRBV6-6, with a tentative D call TRBD1 (6 bases). The CDR3 extends over 13 amino acids. The V end lost 9 bases, the J end lost 7 bases, and 18 bases lay between the germline ends. Germline CDR1 and CDR2: MNHNY and SVGAGI (reference sequence). This chain's CDR3 is CASIDRYSGGYTF. CDR3 bases: TGTGCCAGTATCGACAGGTACAGTGGTGGCTACACCTTC.

The chain recombines TRBV7-2 with TRBJ2-3, with TRBD2 as a possible D gene (5 bases). V dropped 1 base and J dropped 4 bases, with 12 bases sitting between them. Per the germline V gene, CDR1 is SGHTA and CDR2 is FQGNSA. CDR3 length: 15 amino acids. Written as DNA, the CDR3 is TGTGCCAGCAGCTTAGTTTATTCCGGGGCAGATACGCAGTATTTT. Translation gives CASSLVYSGADTQYF.

The V and J genes are TRBV28 and TRBJ1-2; TRBD1 might be the D (6 bases). V dropped 2 bases and J dropped 8 bases, with 9 bases sitting between them. The CDR3 contains 12 residues. Germline V CDR1 and CDR2: MDHEN, SYDVKM. The CDR3 bases are TGTGCCAGCAGTTTAACAGGGAACGGCTACACCTTC. Translating gives CASSLTGNGYTF.

This rearrangement joins TRBV5-1 to TRBJ2-7; 12 bases align to TRBD1. The CDR3 runs 16 residues. Germline lookup yields CDR1 SGHRS and CDR2 YFSETQ. Trimming at V came to 0 bases and at J to 6 bases, leaving 7 bases not matched to a gene. The chain's CDR3 is CASSLGPGQGAVEQYF. In DNA form, the CDR3 reads TGCGCCAGCAGCTTGGGGCCGGGACAGGGGGCGGTCGAGCAGTACTTC.

This chain connects TRBV10-3 to TRBJ2-1, with D possibly being TRBD2 (5 bases). V lost 5 bases and J 4 bases, leaving 12 bases between the germline ends. The V gene's germline CDR1 is ENHRY and CDR2 SYGVKD. This CDR3 is 14 amino acids long. The CDR3 is CAISSPGGYNEQFF. In DNA form, the CDR3 reads TGTGCCATCAGTTCCCCGGGCGGGTACAATGAGCAGTTCTTC.

This chain connects TRBV7-3 to TRBJ2-1, with D uncertain. V gave up 5 bases and J gave up 6 bases, with 11 bases separating them. The CDR3 spans 13 residues. Germline CDR1 SGHTA, CDR2 FQGTGA. The CDR3 DNA follows: TGTGCCAGCAGCCCCCTAAGAGGCAATGAGCAGTTCTTC. This translates into CASSPLRGNEQFF.

The V call is TRBV6-5, the J call TRBJ2-7; possible D gene TRBD1, 6 bases. The germline CDR1 and CDR2 sequences are MNHEY and SVGAGI. Trimming cost V 0 bases and J 5 bases, with 11 bases left between them. This CDR3 has 14 residues. The CDR3 nucleotides are TGTGCCAGCAGTTACTCGACAGGAAGGAACGAGCAGTACTTC. Protein sequence: CASSYSTGRNEQYF.

The chain joins TRBV7-8 to TRBJ1-2; D is uncertain. There are 16 residues in the CDR3. Germline V gene lookup returns CDR1 SGHVS and CDR2 FQNEAQ. With 2 bases removed from V and 4 bases from J, the gap between germline ends came to 17 bases. For the CDR3, the DNA is TGTGCCAGCAGCTTATTCCGAGGGTCGGAAATCTATGGCTACACCTTC. Translation gives CASSLFRGSEIYGYTF.

The rearrangement uses TRBV19 and TRBJ2-1, with D maybe TRBD2 (6 bases). CDR1 and CDR2 (germline): LNHDA, SQIVND (reference sequence). Trimming removed 7 bases at V and 5 bases at J, with 15 bases between. The CDR3 consists of 14 residues. This CDR3 is CASNRRDGDNEQFF. Written as DNA, the CDR3 is TGTGCCAGTAACCGGCGGGACGGAGACAATGAGCAGTTCTTC.

The rearrangement links TRBV5-6 to TRBJ2-5; a possible D gene is TRBD2 (6 bases). Germline V gene data show CDR1 as SGHDT and CDR2 as YYEEEE. CDR3 length: 15 amino acids. Trimming left V 4 bases short and J 1 base short, with 14 bases between. Here the CDR3 DNA reads TGTGCCAGCAGCACGGAGGGCCGCGCCCAAGAGACCCAGTACTTC. Its translation: CASSTEGRAQETQYF.

The V gene is TRBV29-1, the J gene TRBJ2-1; possible D gene TRBD2, 6 bases. Germline V gene lookup returns CDR1 SQVTM and CDR2 ANQGSEA. V was cut by 8 bases and J by 8 bases, with 19 bases left in between. The CDR3 is made up of 13 amino acids. CDR3 amino acids: CSSFGGWYDEQFF. The CDR3, as DNA: TGCAGCTCTTTCGGGGGTTGGTACGATGAGCAGTTCTTC.

This sequence joins TRBV7-9 and TRBJ1-2; TRBD1 might be the D (5 bases). V was cut by 3 bases and J by 8 bases, with 10 bases left in between. In germline, CDR1 is SEHNR, CDR2 FQNEAQ (reference sequence). The CDR3 contains 12 residues. CDR3 residues: CASSLDNAGYTF. In DNA, the CDR3 is TGTGCCAGCAGCTTGGACAATGCAGGCTACACCTTC.